This T cell receptor beta chain is from a study of beta chain features in type 1 diabetes. In the study overall: All samples together contributed approximately 100 million sorted cells for examination. The study's findings and limits: Type 1 diabetes patients had moderately but significantly shorter TCRB CDR3s in all four CD4+ subsets.

This clone was counted a few times. Its antigen is currently unknown. Expressed TCRB transcripts were sequenced because the isolated RNA had all been reverse transcribed beforehand. Sequenced by immunoSEQ multiplex PCR; TCRdb stores in-frame clones only, minus some. The data hold some 150,000 clones, with approximately 13% observed a single time. The V gene's germline CDR1 is SNHLY and CDR2 FYNNEI. Between the trimmed V and J ends, which lost 1 base and 2 bases, there was a span of 5 bases. CDR3 length: 13 residues. Material: central memory CD4+ T cells from blood. This clonotype was obtained from a man between 18 and 29 years old with type 1 diabetes. The chain recombines TRBV2 with TRBJ1-2; D is unclear. The CDR3 loop reads CASSEGKNYGYTF. The CDR3 nucleotides are TGTGCCAGCAGTGAAGGGAAGAACTATGGCTACACCTTC.